This T cell receptor (beta chain) was captured in a study of blood T cell repertoires in COVID-19. Overall study: Samples came from the United States, Italy and Spain, spanning acute and convalescent COVID-19.

In the source study's methods: For nucleated cells, counts were estimated from reference gene primer amplification. Data came from immunoSEQ multiplex PCR; TCRdb stores just in-frame clones and leaves some out. V, J and clone size are taken as reported in that table, and D and trimming were inferred from the DNA itself. In the table there are more than 70,000 clones, 75% to 90% of which are singletons. This CDR3 has 14 amino acids. The V gene's germline CDR1 is LGHDT and CDR2 YNNKEL (reference sequence). V lost 0 bases to trimming and J lost 10 bases, with 13 bases between them. This TCR derives from a man aged 50 to 59 with active COVID-19. Sequencing was performed on peripheral blood. The J gene is TRBJ2-1, the V gene TRBV3-1 (or the pseudogene TRBV3-2); maybe TRBD2 (5 bases). The CDR3 region has the DNA TGTGCCAGCAGCCAAGATGGGAGCACCAGAGAGCAGTTCTTC. This codes for CASSQDGSTREQFF.